The 28 T cell receptor beta chains presented below share a single source sample, sequenced in a study of cytomegalovirus exposure and HLA in healthy donors. A multiplex PCR was run with 60 Vbeta primers and 13 Jbeta primers. The data were produced by immunoSEQ multiplex PCR, yet TCRdb's version contains in-frame clones alone and is incomplete. The top ten hold roughly an eighth of the sample, which has approximately 140,000 clones, approximately 73% seen once. Sequencing was carried out using PBMCs. These receptor sequences come from a human donor in good health.

V gene TRBV13 combines with J gene TRBJ2-7, with 7 nucleotides matching TRBD2. The V gene's germline CDR1 is PRHDT and CDR2 FYEKMQ (reference sequence). The CDR3 runs to 13 residues. Trimming at V came to 6 bases and at J to 4 bases, leaving 6 bases not matched to a gene. The DNA for the CDR3 is TGTGCCAGCAGGATAAGCGGGGTTTACGAGCAGTACTTC. Residues: CASRISGVYEQYF.

This chain connects TRBV11-3 to TRBJ2-7; possible D gene TRBD2, 6 bases. The CDR3 runs 12 residues. The V end was cut by 4 bases, the J end by 7 bases, with 11 bases between. CDR1 SGHNT and CDR2 YENEEA come from the germline V gene. The CDR3 sequence: CASSSGTVEQYF. The CDR3 DNA is TGTGCCAGCAGCTCCGGGACTGTGGAGCAGTACTTC.

V and J are TRBV14 and TRBJ2-3, with 11 nucleotides matching TRBD2. The trim removed 3 bases at V and 3 bases at J, leaving 8 bases unmatched. The CDR3 covers 17 residues. Germline CDR1 and CDR2: SGHDN and FVKESK. CDR3 nucleotide sequence: TGTGCCAGCAGCCAGGGACTAGCGGCCTTCTTTACAGATACGCAGTATTTT. Amino acids: CASSQGLAAFFTDTQYF.

The chain recombines TRBV30 with TRBJ2-3; 8 bases line up with TRBD1. Germline V gene lookup returns CDR1 GTSNPN and CDR2 SVGIG (reference sequence). V was clipped by 4 bases and J by 6 bases; unmatched bases: 9. The CDR3 totals 14 residues. The CDR3 DNA reads TGTGCCTGGACCCCCGGACAGGGATGGGATACGCAGTATTTT. The encoded protein is CAWTPGQGWDTQYF.

The table lists this clone with a few counts. V and J are TRBV9 and TRBJ2-1; TRBD2 matches at 11 bases. The CDR3 is 16 amino acids. Unmatched junction bases numbered 10, after V lost 3 bases and J lost 8 bases. Germline lookup yields CDR1 SGDLS and CDR2 YYNGEE. CDR3 region: CASSAEGLAGGDEQFF. The CDR3 bases are TGTGCCAGCAGCGCCGAAGGCCTAGCGGGAGGTGATGAGCAGTTCTTC.

This chain links TRBV27 with TRBJ1-5; 7 bases fit TRBD1. Germline CDR1 and CDR2: MNHEY and SMNVEV (reference sequence). V lost 5 bases, J lost 5 bases, and 6 bases stayed unmatched. The CDR3 is 14 amino acids. Here the CDR3 DNA reads TGTGCCAGCAGTCACGACAGGGTAGATCAGCCCCAGCATTTT. Translated: CASSHDRVDQPQHF.

The rearrangement uses TRBV4-2 and TRBJ2-5; 8 positions agree with TRBD2. CDR1 is LGHNA and CDR2 is YNFKEQ in the germline V gene. The CDR3 has 15 amino acids. Trimming cost V 0 bases and J 7 bases; bases outside gene matches: 7. CDR3 residues: CASSQETRAGVTQYF. CDR3 DNA sequence: TGTGCCAGCAGCCAAGAGACTCGAGCGGGGGTGACCCAGTACTTC.

The chain carries TRBV5-1 and TRBJ1-2; TRBD1 is a possible D gene (6 bases). This CDR3 is built from 13 residues. Trimming shortened V by 5 bases and J by 2 bases, and 10 bases separated the two germline ends. CDR1 and CDR2 from the germline V gene are SGHRS and YFSETQ. CDR3 sequence: CASRPTGNYGYTF. As DNA, the CDR3 is TGCGCCAGCAGGCCAACAGGGAACTATGGCTACACCTTC.

CDR3 loop: CASRNLKTTGNGTQYF. DNA for the CDR3: TGTGCCAGCAGAAATCTAAAAACTACAGGGAACGGTACGCAGTATTTT. The rearrangement links TRBV2 to TRBJ2-3, with a weak D call TRBD1 (6 bases). V gave up 6 bases and J gave up 8 bases, with 24 bases separating them. The CDR3 consists of 16 residues. The germline CDR1 and CDR2 sequences are SNHLY and FYNNEI.

V usage is TRBV29-1 and J usage is TRBJ2-7, with D possibly matching TRBD1 (7 bases). V was cut by 4 bases and J by 5 bases, with 15 bases left in between. Germline CDR1 reads SQVTM; CDR2 reads ANQGSEA. The CDR3 is 13 amino acids. CDR3 protein: CSVGGQGGNEQYF. CDR3 nucleotide sequence: TGCAGCGTTGGGGGGCAGGGGGGTAACGAGCAGTACTTC.

A single count supports this clone. The chain links TRBV10-3 to TRBJ1-4, with 10 bases fitting TRBD1. The CDR3 is 14 amino acids. The V segment lost 6 bases and the J segment 6 bases; nucleotides outside the gene matches: 4. Germline CDR1 reads ENHRY; CDR2 reads SYGVKD. CDR3 in amino acids: CAIRPTGGDEKLFF. The CDR3 bases are TGTGCCATCAGGCCGACAGGGGGCGATGAAAAACTGTTTTTT.

V and J are TRBV27 and TRBJ1-4; a possible D gene is TRBD1 (6 bases). The V gene's germline CDR1 is MNHEY and CDR2 SMNVEV (reference sequence). V was trimmed by 7 bases and J by 4 bases, leaving 10 bases between them. This CDR3 has 13 amino acids. Here the CDR3 reads CASKGVNNEKLFF. CDR3 nucleotide sequence: TGTGCCAGCAAGGGGGTTAATAATGAAAAACTGTTTTTT.

The chain combines TRBV27 with TRBJ2-7; 8 positions agree with TRBD2. The CDR3 is 15 residues long. The germline V gene encodes CDR1 MNHEY and CDR2 SMNVEV (reference sequence). J lost 4 bases, V lost 1 base, and 6 bases had no gene match. DNA of the CDR3: TGTGCCAGCAGTTTATTTCCGGGACTAGTATACGAGCAGTACTTC. This codes for CASSLFPGLVYEQYF.

This rearrangement joins TRBV7-8 to TRBJ2-7; weak D call: TRBD2 (6 bases). CDR3 size: 14 residues. The germline gives CDR1 SGHVS, CDR2 FQNEAQ. Trimming removed 10 bases at V and 6 bases at J, with 22 bases between. CDR3 nucleotides: TGTGCCATCTCCCCCCCGGGACTCTGGGCCGAGCAGTACTTC. Protein: CAISPPGLWAEQYF.

This chain joins TRBV7-9 and TRBJ2-3, with 8 nucleotides matching TRBD1. With 6 bases clipped from V and 1 base from J, the junction kept 3 bases outside the gene matches. CDR1 SEHNR and CDR2 FQNEAQ come from the germline V gene (reference sequence). The CDR3 is 14 residues long. The CDR3 spells CASRPGQGTDTQYF. The CDR3 DNA is TGTGCCAGCAGGCCGGGACAGGGCACAGATACGCAGTATTTT. Variable domain in full (rest from reference TRBV7-9 and TRBJ2-3): DTGVSQNPRHKITKRGQNVTFRCDPISEHNRLYWYRQTLGQGPEFLTYFQNEAQLEKSRLLSDRFSAERPKGSFSTLEIQRTEQGDSAMYLCASRPGQGTDTQYFGPGTRLTVL.

The gene calls are TRBV7-8 and TRBJ1-1, with a possible D match to TRBD1 (5 bases). Germline V gene data show CDR1 as SGHVS and CDR2 as FQNEAQ. V was cut by 1 base and J by 3 bases, with 9 bases left in between. The CDR3 spans 14 residues. CDR3 in DNA: TGTGCCAGCAGCTTAGGGGGCGGGGACACTGAAGCTTTCTTT. Amino acids: CASSLGGGDTEAFF.

The chain couples TRBV29-1 to TRBJ2-1; 10 bases are shared with TRBD2. Germline CDR1 reads SQVTM; CDR2 reads ANQGSEA. The CDR3 is 15 amino acids. The J segment lost 5 bases and the V segment lost 4 bases, leaving 8 bases of the junction unmatched. CDR3 sequence reads: CSVGPRLAGDNEQFF. CDR3 coding DNA: TGCAGCGTTGGCCCCCGGCTAGCGGGGGACAATGAGCAGTTCTTC.

Turning to this clone: Compared with germline, one end of the junction differs, possibly owing to a read error. CDR3 protein: CSSSTGQSRYGYTF. CDR3 coding DNA: TGTTCCAGCAGCACCGGACAGAGTCGGTATGGCTACACCTTC. The chain joins TRBV7-9 to TRBJ1-2; weak D call: TRBD1 (6 bases). The CDR3 totals 14 residues. Germline V lookup: CDR1 SEHNR, CDR2 FQNEAQ (reference sequence).

There are a few counts of this clone. The gene calls are TRBV7-3 and TRBJ2-2, with a weak D call TRBD1 (6 bases). Trimming pared 4 bases from V and 6 bases from J, leaving 9 bases between. CDR3 length: 13 residues. Germline V gene lookup returns CDR1 SGHTA and CDR2 FQGTGA. The CDR3 DNA is TGTGCCAGCAGCTCGGACAGAGCCGGGGAGCTGTTTTTT. Its translation: CASSSDRAGELFF.

V is TRBV7-8 and J is TRBJ1-1, with D perhaps TRBD1 (5 bases). The CDR3 consists of 13 residues. Germline V gene lookup returns CDR1 SGHVS and CDR2 FQNEAQ. V was pared by 1 base and J by 9 bases, with 12 bases between. The CDR3 DNA reads TGTGCCAGCAGCTTAGTGGAGGGGAGCCAAGCTTTCTTT. It is translated as CASSLVEGSQAFF.

This sequence joins TRBV30 and TRBJ1-1; 7 positions agree with TRBD1. Germline lookup yields CDR1 GTSNPN and CDR2 SVGIG (reference sequence). The CDR3 extends over 13 amino acids. The V and J ends lost 2 bases and 11 bases, in that order; junction bases with no gene match: 11. This CDR3 reads CAWSTRTGSQAFF. For the CDR3, the DNA is TGTGCCTGGAGTACCCGGACAGGTAGTCAGGCTTTCTTT.

Note on this clone: The junction does not match germline at one end; this may be a read error. V and J are TRBV4-1 and TRBJ1-1; a possible D gene is TRBD1 (5 bases). The V gene's germline CDR1 is MGHRA and CDR2 YSYEKL. The length of the CDR3 is 15 residues. The CDR3 DNA follows: TGCGCCAGCGGCCAAGTTCGTCGGCAGGGCACTGAAGCTTTCTTT. It specifies CASGQVRRQGTEAFF.

The V gene is TRBV5-1, the J gene TRBJ1-2, with 8 bases matching TRBD1. The CDR3 covers 14 residues. V was clipped by 0 bases and J by 13 bases; unmatched bases: 11. CDR1 SGHRS and CDR2 YFSETQ come from the germline V gene. CDR3 in DNA: TGCGCCAGCAGCTTGGCCGGGACAGGTGGCCCCTCCACCTTC. Protein: CASSLAGTGGPSTF.

This clone was detected only a few times. The chain uses TRBV10-3 and TRBJ2-5; 9 nucleotides align to TRBD1. Germline V gene lookup returns CDR1 ENHRY and CDR2 SYGVKD. V was clipped by 6 bases and J by 3 bases; unmatched bases: 5. This CDR3 is built from 14 residues. CDR3 coding DNA: TGTGCCATCAGACGACAGGGGGTTGAAGAGACCCAGTACTTC. Translating it yields CAIRRQGVEETQYF.

V and J are TRBV2 and TRBJ2-2; D might be TRBD2 (7 bases). Germline V CDR1 and CDR2: SNHLY, FYNNEI. V shed 5 bases and J shed 5 bases, with 18 bases lying between them. There are 16 residues in the CDR3. The chain's CDR3 is CASSPRGRGGTGELFF. CDR3 nucleotide sequence: TGTGCCAGCAGTCCCCGAGGCAGGGGAGGGACCGGGGAGCTGTTTTTT.

The V and J genes are TRBV10-3 and TRBJ1-6, with D uncertain. This CDR3 region has 14 residues. Germline V gene lookup returns CDR1 ENHRY and CDR2 SYGVKD. V shed 2 bases and J shed 7 bases, with 9 bases lying between them. The DNA of the CDR3 is TGTGCCATCAGTGAGGGGCTAACGAATTCACCCCTCCACTTT. It is translated as CAISEGLTNSPLHF.

This clone has only a few counts. The chain uses TRBV9 and TRBJ2-1; D uncertain. This CDR3 is built from 13 residues. Germline CDR1 is SGDLS and CDR2 is YYNGEE. V was pared by 4 bases and J by 9 bases, with 14 bases between. The CDR3, as DNA: TGTGCCAGCAGCCCATCACTTGACACTGAGCAGTTCTTC. Its translation is CASSPSLDTEQFF.

A word on this clone: Germline and junction disagree at one end, which may indicate a read error. This rearrangement joins TRBV7-8 to TRBJ2-5, with 7 bases that match TRBD1. From germline, CDR1 is SGHVS and CDR2 FQNEAQ. The length of the CDR3 is 15 residues. The CDR3 region is CASSLGRDSRETQYF. CDR3 DNA sequence: TGTGCCAGCAGTTTAGGAAGGGACAGCCGAGAGACCCAGTACTTC.